This paragraph reports one T cell receptor beta chain. Clones were read by immunoSEQ multiplex PCR, and TCRdb kept only the in-frame ones, dropping some. The table lists around 50,000 clones, under 95% of them singletons. This record belongs to a study of T cell changes during pregnancy in multiple sclerosis. CDR1 MDHEN and CDR2 SYDVKM come from the germline V gene. V shed 4 bases and J 2 bases; nucleotides not matched to a gene: 6. The length of the CDR3 is 15 residues. The material sequenced was CD4+ T cells from peripheral blood mononuclear cells, taken in the second trimester of pregnancy. This receptor was identified in a female donor with multiple sclerosis, enrolled in a pregnancy study. The chain has TRBV28 and TRBJ2-5; 8 bases line up with TRBD1. The CDR3 bases are TGTGCCAGCAGTTCACGACAGGGGATACAAGAGACCCAGTACTTC. This sequence encodes CASSSRQGIQETQYF.